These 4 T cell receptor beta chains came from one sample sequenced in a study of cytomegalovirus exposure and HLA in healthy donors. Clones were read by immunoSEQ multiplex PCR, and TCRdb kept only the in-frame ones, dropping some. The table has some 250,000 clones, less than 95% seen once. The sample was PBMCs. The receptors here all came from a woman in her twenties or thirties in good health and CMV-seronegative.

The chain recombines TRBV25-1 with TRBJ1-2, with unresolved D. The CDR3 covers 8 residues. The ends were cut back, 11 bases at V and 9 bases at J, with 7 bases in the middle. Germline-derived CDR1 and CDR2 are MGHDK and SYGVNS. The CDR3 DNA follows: TGTGCCTCCAGGAGCTACACCTTC. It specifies CASRSYTF.

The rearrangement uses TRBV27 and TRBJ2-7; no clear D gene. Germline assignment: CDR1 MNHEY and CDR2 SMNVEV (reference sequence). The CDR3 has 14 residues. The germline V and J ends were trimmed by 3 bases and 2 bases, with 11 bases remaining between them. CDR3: CASSLFSHTYEQYF. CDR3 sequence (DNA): TGTGCCAGCAGTTTGTTCAGCCATACCTACGAGCAGTACTTC.

CDR3 in DNA: TGTGCCAGAAGCCTCGGACAGGGGAATGACGGAACTAATGAAAAACTGTTTTTT. It codes for CARSLGQGNDGTNEKLFF. The rearrangement links TRBV5-3 to TRBJ1-4; 9 nucleotides line up with TRBD1. TRBV5-3 is flagged as an ORF with uncertain function. Trimming cost V 4 bases and J 1 base; bases outside gene matches: 11. The CDR3 spans 18 residues.

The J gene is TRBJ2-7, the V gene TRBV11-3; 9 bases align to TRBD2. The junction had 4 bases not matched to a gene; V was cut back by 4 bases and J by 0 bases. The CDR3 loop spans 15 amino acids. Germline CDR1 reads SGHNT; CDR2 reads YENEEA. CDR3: CASSSDSGSSYEQYF. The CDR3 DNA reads TGTGCCAGCAGCTCTGATAGCGGGAGCTCCTACGAGCAGTACTTC.